A selection of T cell receptor beta chains follows, all from one sample in a study of blood T cell repertoires in COVID-19. Only in-frame clones appear in the TCRdb table, and some are missing; sequencing was by immunoSEQ multiplex PCR. Among some 120,000 clones listed, roughly 84% were seen once. Material for sequencing was peripheral blood. The receptors stem from a man in his sixties with acute or convalescent COVID-19. Each CDR3 is given with its conserved first and last residue. D genes are given only for firm matches. A row's size may be missing; if present it is once, few, many or a size class.

j_call v_call d_call clone_size cdr3_nt cdr3_aa
TRBJ2-5 TRBV28 NA NA TGTGCCAGCAGTTCACTCTCGGACAGGGAGGGGGAGACCCAGTACTTC CASSSLSDREGETQYF
TRBJ1-1 TRBV4-1 TRBD1 NA TGCGCCAGCAGGAAGGGGACAGGGCTTAGAGGGTGGACTGAAGCTTTCTTT CASRKGTGLRGWTEAFF
TRBJ2-5 TRBV5-5 NA NA TGTGCCAGCAGCTTGGCCTTAGGGCTAGCGAAAGAGACCCAGTACTTC CASSLALGLAKETQYF
TRBJ2-5 TRBV19 TRBD2 NA TGTGCCAGTAGAAGGACTAGCGGGAGGGAGACCCAGTACTTC CASRRTSGRETQYF
TRBJ2-1 TRBV6-2/TRBV6-3 NA NA TGTGCCAGCAGTTGGCTGGAGTTCTCCTACAATGAGCAGTTCTTC CASSWLEFSYNEQFF
TRBJ1-2 TRBV7-9 NA NA TGTGCCAGCAGCCCGATTACGTCAGGGAAGGGTGGCTACACCTTC CASSPITSGKGGYTF
TRBJ1-6 TRBV10-2 TRBD1 few TGCGCCAGCGGCCAGGGGGAATCACCCCTCCACTTT CASGQGESPLHF
TRBJ1-3 TRBV5-6 NA NA TGTGCCAGCAGTTCACGTGCGTGGGGAAACACCATATATTTT CASSSRAWGNTIYF
TRBJ2-3 TRBV3-1/TRBV3-2 NA NA TGTGCCAGCAGCCAAGAGAGGGAGGCAGATACGCAGTATTTT CASSQEREADTQYF
TRBJ2-2 TRBV19 NA NA TGTGCCAGTAGTCCAGGGTCGTGGACCGGGGAGCTGTTTTTT CASSPGSWTGELFF
TRBJ2-6 TRBV25-1 TRBD1 NA TGTGCCAGCAGGGGCCCGGGACAGGAGACCTCTGGGGCCAACGTCCTGACTTTC CASRGPGQETSGANVLTF
TRBJ2-5 TRBV5-1 NA NA TGCGCCAGCAGCTTGGGGCAGGCGTTTGGGGAGACCCAGTACTTC CASSLGQAFGETQYF
TRBJ2-7 TRBV28 NA NA TGTGCCAGCAGTGTAGCGGCGGGCGAGCAGTACTTC CASSVAAGEQYF
TRBJ1-5 TRBV4-3 NA few TGCGCCAGCAGCCAGTTTATTGCGGGGCCCCAGCATTTT CASSQFIAGPQHF
TRBJ1-2 TRBV2 NA NA TGTGCCAGCAGTGAAACTGTACGACTCTATGGCTACACCTTC CASSETVRLYGYTF
TRBJ2-1 TRBV15 NA few TGTGCCACCAGCAATGGCTCTTCCTACAATGAGCAGTTCTTC CATSNGSSYNEQFF
TRBJ2-1 TRBV4-2 TRBD2 NA TGTGCCAGCAGCCCCCTACGGGTGTTACTAGGCCGGGGGGACAATGAGCAGTTCTTC CASSPLRVLLGRGDNEQFF
TRBJ2-3 TRBV3-1/TRBV3-2 TRBD1 NA TGTGCCAGCAGCCAAGGGATCCCGGGACAGCTATCCACAGATACGCAGTATTTT CASSQGIPGQLSTDTQYF
TRBJ2-1 TRBV10-1 NA NA TGCGCCACCCCACAGAGCTCCTACAATGAGCAGTTCTTC CATPQSSYNEQFF
TRBJ2-1 TRBV7-3 TRBD1 NA TGTGCCAGCCAGGGACAGGGGAGGAATGAGCAGTTCTTC CASQGQGRNEQFF
TRBJ2-1 TRBV27 NA once TGTGCCAGCAGTATGGGCGCCTACAATGAGCAGTTCTTC CASSMGAYNEQFF
TRBJ1-5 TRBV28 NA NA TGTGCCAGCAGTTCCTTATATCAGCCCCAGCATTTT CASSSLYQPQHF
TRBJ2-1 TRBV7-9 TRBD1 NA TGTGCCAGCAGCTCCCGGGACAGACCATACAATGAGCAGTTCTTC CASSSRDRPYNEQFF